Following are 14 T cell receptor beta chains from one sample sequenced in a study of cytomegalovirus exposure and HLA in healthy donors (dated by TCRdb to 2016 to 2017). The method behind the library was the immunoSEQ multiplex PCR assay. The multiplex PCR relied on a mix of 60 forward primers for TCR Vbeta segments and 13 reverse primers for TCR Jbeta segments. Held by TCRdb, this immuneACCESS table contains in-frame sequences only and omits some clones. Under half of the omission traces to an unresolved V gene where checked; the cause of the rest is unknown. The sample data list tens of thousands of clones, and about four fifths of these were observed just once. The ten largest clonotypes hold roughly 1.5% of the sample. The sequencing sample was made of PBMCs. These receptors all stem from a female donor in good health and CMV-seronegative.

This clone was detected only a few times. The chain carries TRBV5-8 and TRBJ1-2; maybe TRBD1 (6 bases). From germline, CDR1 is SGHTS and CDR2 YDEGEE. Trimming cost V 6 bases and J 7 bases, with 16 bases left between them. The CDR3 loop spans 13 amino acids. CDR3 coding DNA: TGTGCCAGCAACCTGGGGGCTGCCGGTGGCTACACCTTC. Translated, it gives CASNLGAAGGYTF.

This clone was counted a single time. CDR3 bases: TGTGCCAGCTCACGAACAGGGGGAAGTCACATGAACACTGAAGCTTTCTTT. This encodes CASSRTGGSHMNTEAFF. This chain links TRBV18 with TRBJ1-1; 8 bases align to TRBD1. After removal of 4 bases from V and 0 bases from J, the junction contained 10 bases not matched to a gene. The CDR3 extends over 17 amino acids. Germline CDR1 KGHSH, CDR2 LQKENI.

This chain connects TRBV5-1 to TRBJ2-1, with D perhaps TRBD2 (6 bases). V lost 1 base to trimming and J lost 4 bases, with 15 bases between them. Germline lookup yields CDR1 SGHRS and CDR2 YFSETQ. CDR3 length: 16 amino acids. The CDR3 here is CASSLMGGSGYNEQFF. CDR3 coding DNA: TGCGCCAGCAGCTTGATGGGGGGATCGGGGTACAATGAGCAGTTCTTC. The whole variable domain, remainder taken from reference TRBV5-1 and TRBJ2-1, is KAGVTQTPRYLIKTRGQQVTLSCSPISGHRSVSWYQQTPGQGLQFLFEYFSETQRNKGNFPGRFSGRQFSNSRSEMNVSTLELGDSALYLCASSLMGGSGYNEQFFGPGTRLTVL.

The chain combines TRBV6-5 with TRBJ1-2; 8 nucleotides agree with TRBD1. The CDR3 is 14 residues long. Germline assignment: CDR1 MNHEY and CDR2 SVGAGI. V was clipped by 6 bases and J by 2 bases; unmatched bases: 5. Here the CDR3 DNA reads TGTGCCAGCAGACGACAGGGGTCCAACTATGGCTACACCTTC. It specifies CASRRQGSNYGYTF.

This rearrangement joins TRBV2 to TRBJ1-4; no clear D gene. Trimming took off 7 bases at V and 4 bases at J, with 13 bases between the two ends. Germline CDR1 is SNHLY and CDR2 is FYNNEI. This CDR3 is built from 14 residues. CDR3 in amino acids: CASMTERLNEKLFF. The CDR3 DNA reads TGTGCCAGCATGACCGAGCGCCTTAATGAAAAACTGTTTTTT. The whole variable domain, remainder taken from reference TRBV2 and TRBJ1-4, is EPEVTQTPSHQVTQMGQEVILRCVPISNHLYFYWYRQILGQKVEFLVSFYNNEISEKSEIFDDQFSVERPDGSNFTLKIRSTKLEDSAMYFCASMTERLNEKLFFGSGTQLSVL.

The chain couples TRBV19 to TRBJ1-1; TRBD1 agrees at 9 bases. The CDR3 spans 17 residues. V was clipped by 4 bases and J by 6 bases; unmatched bases: 15. Germline-derived CDR1 and CDR2 are LNHDA and SQIVND (reference sequence). The CDR3 DNA follows: TGTGCCAGTAGTACAGATGGGACAGGGACACAAAGGGCTGAAGCTTTCTTT. It codes for CASSTDGTGTQRAEAFF.

This clone was picked up a small number of times. The chain joins TRBV9 to TRBJ2-5; 7 bases line up with TRBD2. The CDR3 extends over 14 amino acids. Germline-derived CDR1 and CDR2 are SGDLS and YYNGEE. The V and J ends lost 0 bases and 3 bases, in that order; junction bases with no gene match: 2. CDR3 bases: TGTGCCAGCAGCGTAGGACTAGCTAAAGAGACCCAGTACTTC. Protein sequence: CASSVGLAKETQYF.

The V gene is TRBV11-2, the J gene TRBJ2-5, with 8 bases identical to TRBD2. The CDR3 is 16 amino acids. V gave up 2 bases and J gave up 3 bases; unmatched junction bases: 8. CDR1 SGHAT and CDR2 FQNNGV come from the germline V gene. CDR3 sequence: CASSLQRGSAKETQYF. CDR3 DNA: TGTGCCAGCAGCTTACAGCGGGGGTCGGCTAAAGAGACCCAGTACTTC.

This clone appeared a few times. V usage is TRBV7-9 and J usage is TRBJ1-2; TRBD1 agrees at 7 bases. CDR1 and CDR2 from the germline V gene are SEHNR and FQNEAQ (reference sequence). This CDR3 has 15 residues. After removal of 4 bases from V and 7 bases from J, the junction contained 12 bases not matched to a gene. The DNA of the CDR3 is TGTGCCAGCAGCTCAACAGGGGAAAGAGGCGGTGGCTACACCTTC. Its protein is CASSSTGERGGGYTF.

The V and J genes are TRBV18 and TRBJ1-2; D perhaps matches TRBD1 (5 bases). Germline assignment: CDR1 KGHSH and CDR2 LQKENI. Trimming pared 3 bases from V and 4 bases from J, leaving 15 bases between. CDR3 length equals 15 residues. The CDR3 DNA sequence: TGTGCCAGCTCACCCTCTGTGGGAGGGACCTATGGCTACACCTTC. Protein: CASSPSVGGTYGYTF.

The chain employs TRBV5-3 and TRBJ1-6, with a tentative D call TRBD1 (6 bases). TRBV5-3 has ORF status, its function being uncertain. The CDR3 is 14 amino acids. The V and J ends lost 4 bases and 7 bases respectively, with 12 bases between them. The CDR3 nucleotides are TGTGCCAGAAGCCCAAACAGGGTCAATTCACCCCTCCACTTT. Translation gives CARSPNRVNSPLHF.

The rearrangement joins TRBV4-1 to TRBJ1-5; perhaps TRBD1 as D (5 bases). Trimming left V 6 bases short and J 1 base short, with 16 bases between. The germline gives CDR1 MGHRA, CDR2 YSYEKL. The CDR3 runs 16 residues. CDR3 sequence: CASRQFHPGSNQPQHF. CDR3 sequence (DNA): TGCGCCAGCAGACAATTTCATCCAGGGAGCAATCAGCCCCAGCATTTT.

This chain connects TRBV7-3 to TRBJ2-3; 10 bases map to TRBD2. The V gene end was trimmed by 6 bases and the J gene end by 3 bases; junction bases not matched to a gene: 6. This CDR3 contains 15 residues. CDR1 and CDR2 (germline): SGHTA, FQGTGA. The DNA for the CDR3 is TGTGCCAGCAGTAGAAGTAGCGGGGGGACAGATACGCAGTATTTT. It is translated as CASSRSSGGTDTQYF. Looking up the rest from reference TRBV7-3 and TRBJ2-3 gives the full variable domain: GAGVSQTPSNKVTEKGKYVELRCDPISGHTALYWYRQSLGQGPEFLIYFQGTGAADDSGLPNDRFFAVRPEGSVSTLKIQRTERGDSAVYLCASSRSSGGTDTQYFGPGTRLTVL.

V and J are TRBV7-2 and TRBJ1-6, with D perhaps matching TRBD1 (5 bases). The germline gives CDR1 SGHTA, CDR2 FQGNSA. The CDR3 has 16 amino acids. The V and J ends lost 6 bases and 7 bases respectively, with 19 bases between them. This CDR3 is CASRYKGRGLNSPLHF. The CDR3, as DNA: TGTGCCAGCAGGTATAAGGGGAGGGGCCTAAATTCACCCCTCCACTTT.